A single sample is the source of the 16 T cell receptor beta chains below, sequenced in a study of T cell responses to AZD1222 COVID-19 vaccine. TCRdb keeps only in-frame clones here, not all; method: immunoSEQ multiplex PCR. In the table there are 100,000 to 150,000 clones, 70% to 85% of which are singletons. Sequencing used peripheral blood, obtained 28 days after the second AZD1222 dose. Receptor source: an adult who received the AZD1222 COVID-19 vaccine.

This clone was recorded once. The chain couples TRBV3-1 (or the pseudogene TRBV3-2) to TRBJ2-2; possible D gene TRBD1, 5 bases. The V end lost 4 bases, the J end lost 4 bases, and 7 bases lay between the germline ends. The CDR3 length is 13 residues. Germline-derived CDR1 and CDR2 are LGHDT and YNNKEL (reference sequence). CDR3: CASSPQGTGELFF. The DNA of the CDR3 is TGTGCCAGCAGCCCCCAGGGCACCGGGGAGCTGTTTTTT.

The rearrangement links TRBV3-1 (or the pseudogene TRBV3-2) to TRBJ1-5, with 10 bases fitting TRBD1. In germline, CDR1 is LGHDT, CDR2 YNNKEL (reference sequence). The CDR3 is 18 residues long. The trim removed 3 bases at V and 3 bases at J, leaving 11 bases unmatched. This CDR3 is CASSHPGQGLRANQPQHF. CDR3 coding DNA: TGTGCCAGCAGCCATCCGGGACAGGGGCTAAGGGCCAATCAGCCCCAGCATTTT.

The chain carries TRBV3-1 (or the pseudogene TRBV3-2) and TRBJ2-1, with 11 bases that match TRBD2. Germline loops: CDR1 LGHDT, CDR2 YNNKEL (reference sequence). V lost 0 bases, J lost 2 bases, and 12 bases stayed unmatched. The CDR3 has 20 residues. CDR3: CASSQESLAGGPGTYNEQFF. DNA for the CDR3: TGTGCCAGCAGCCAAGAGTCTTTAGCGGGGGGGCCGGGGACCTACAATGAGCAGTTCTTC.

The chain uses TRBV3-1 (or the pseudogene TRBV3-2) and TRBJ2-2; the match to TRBD1 covers 10 bases. Germline loops: CDR1 LGHDT, CDR2 YNNKEL (reference sequence). This CDR3 spans 16 amino acids. After removal of 5 bases from V and 5 bases from J, the junction contained 8 bases not matched to a gene. DNA for the CDR3: TGTGCCAGCAGCAAAACCGGGACAGGGGTAACCGGGGAGCTGTTTTTT. Encoded protein: CASSKTGTGVTGELFF.

The CDR3, as DNA: TGTGCCACCAGTGAGCCCGGACAGAGCACTGAAGCTTTCTTT. Residues: CATSEPGQSTEAFF. The gene calls are TRBV24-1 and TRBJ1-1; TRBD1 is a possible D gene (6 bases). The CDR3 consists of 14 residues. Germline CDR1 is KGHDR and CDR2 is SFDVKD. V was pared by 4 bases and J by 4 bases, with 12 bases between.

J is TRBJ2-7 and V is TRBV6-5; D ambiguous. Trimming cost V 9 bases and J 3 bases, with 9 bases left between them. This CDR3 has 11 amino acids. From germline, CDR1 is MNHEY and CDR2 SVGAGI. The CDR3 DNA sequence: TGTGCCAGTCTTACTGGCTACGAGCAGTACTTC. Its protein product is CASLTGYEQYF.

V is TRBV7-2 and J is TRBJ2-3, with TRBD2 identical over 9 bases. With 1 base clipped from V and 5 bases from J, the junction kept 13 bases outside the gene matches. Germline CDR1 is SGHTA and CDR2 is FQGNSA. The CDR3 has 18 amino acids. CDR3 loop: CASSLGFFGGGAKDTQYF. Written as DNA, the CDR3 is TGTGCCAGCAGCTTAGGTTTTTTTGGCGGGGGGGCCAAAGATACGCAGTATTTT.

The chain has TRBV27 and TRBJ1-1, with D tentatively TRBD1 (5 bases). This CDR3 contains 16 residues. Germline V lookup: CDR1 MNHEY, CDR2 SMNVEV (reference sequence). V was shortened by 4 bases and J by 0 bases, with 15 bases between the two germline ends. The CDR3 is CASSSLTGTLNTEAFF. CDR3 in DNA: TGTGCCAGCAGTTCCTTAACCGGGACCCTGAACACTGAAGCTTTCTTT.

The J gene is TRBJ2-2, the V gene TRBV7-2; 8 positions match TRBD1. The germline gives CDR1 SGHTA, CDR2 FQGNSA. The V segment lost 6 bases and the J segment 1 base; nucleotides outside the gene matches: 7. CDR3 length: 16 residues. Here the CDR3 DNA reads TGTGCCAGCAGTCTACAGGGGGTGATGAACACCGGGGAGCTGTTTTTT. It yields the protein CASSLQGVMNTGELFF.

This chain links TRBV7-9 with TRBJ1-6; a possible D gene is TRBD1 (6 bases). The germline V and J ends were trimmed by 4 bases and 10 bases, with 14 bases remaining between them. This CDR3 comprises 14 residues. Germline CDR1 is SEHNR and CDR2 is FQNEAQ (reference sequence). In nucleotides, the CDR3 is TGTGCCAGCAGCTCAACCTTTGGGGGCTCACCCCTCCACTTT. Protein: CASSSTFGGSPLHF.

This chain connects TRBV5-8 to TRBJ1-4, with D maybe TRBD1 (6 bases). The CDR3 length is 11 residues. Germline assignment: CDR1 SGHTS and CDR2 YDEGEE. V gave up 5 bases and J gave up 12 bases, with 11 bases separating them. The CDR3 protein is CASRSSGELFF. As DNA, the CDR3 is TGTGCCAGCAGATCCTCAGGGGAACTGTTTTTT.

This clone was detected once. The genes are TRBV7-2 and TRBJ1-5; D not resolved. The CDR3 has 17 amino acids. The V and J ends lost 2 bases and 0 bases respectively, with 14 bases between them. Germline V gene data show CDR1 as SGHTA and CDR2 as FQGNSA. The CDR3 reads CASSLRTAAYSNQPQHF. Written as DNA, the CDR3 is TGTGCCAGCAGCTTAAGGACGGCCGCTTATAGCAATCAGCCCCAGCATTTT.

The chain is built from TRBV5-1 and TRBJ1-2; D remains unclear. V lost 1 base to trimming and J lost 6 bases, with 10 bases between them. The CDR3 runs 13 residues. The germline V gene has CDR1 SGHRS and CDR2 YFSETQ. CDR3 DNA: TGCGCCAGCAGCTTGTCGACGAGGGATGGCTACACCTTC. Its protein product is CASSLSTRDGYTF.

V and J are TRBV7-2 and TRBJ1-5, with D maybe TRBD1 (5 bases). This CDR3 has 17 amino acids. V was shortened by 5 bases and J by 5 bases, with 22 bases between the two germline ends. CDR1 and CDR2 (germline): SGHTA, FQGNSA. The CDR3 reads CASSAHRGGRIDQPQHF. In DNA form, the CDR3 reads TGTGCCAGCAGCGCACACCGCGGGGGGAGGATTGATCAGCCCCAGCATTTT. The variable domain in full, completed from reference TRBV7-2 and TRBJ1-5, reads GAGVSQSPSNKVTEKGKDVELRCDPISGHTALYWYRQSLGQGLEFLIYFQGNSAPDKSGLPSDRFSAERTGGSVSTLTIQRTQQEDSAVYLCASSAHRGGRIDQPQHFGDGTRLSIL.

The chain joins TRBV20-1 to TRBJ1-2; D gene uncertain. Germline V gives CDR1 DFQATT, CDR2 SNEGSKA (reference sequence). The CDR3 is 11 residues long. The ends were cut back, 3 bases at V and 7 bases at J, with 9 bases in the middle. The CDR3 loop reads CSASGVGGYTF. The CDR3 nucleotides are TGCAGTGCTAGTGGGGTCGGTGGCTACACCTTC.

This sequence joins TRBV7-2 and TRBJ2-7, with 8 bases lining up with TRBD2. V dropped 4 bases and J dropped 0; count of bases not matched to a gene: 8. The V gene's germline CDR1 is SGHTA and CDR2 FQGNSA. The CDR3 has 16 residues. CDR3 protein: CASSSPGAGGSYEQYF. As DNA, the CDR3 is TGTGCCAGCAGCTCTCCGGGCGCGGGAGGCTCCTACGAGCAGTACTTC. The complete variable domain, with remaining parts taken from reference TRBV7-2 and TRBJ2-7, reads GAGVSQSPSNKVTEKGKDVELRCDPISGHTALYWYRQSLGQGLEFLIYFQGNSAPDKSGLPSDRFSAERTGGSVSTLTIQRTQQEDSAVYLCASSSPGAGGSYEQYFGPGTRLTVT.